These T cell receptor beta chains were read from a single sample in a study of T-cell reconstitution after alpha-beta-depleted transplantation in children. TCRdb recomputed calls from the PCR reads with MiXCR, one row per CDR3 protein. The data show about 370,000 distinct CDR3 sequences, around 21% seen once. The sequenced sample was PBMCs from the stem cell graft donor, obtained from the stem cell graft. All receptors derive from a human donor who donated a stem cell graft to a child with acute myeloid leukemia. The conserved cysteine and the conserved F or W are not part of the CDR3 here.

TRBV28,ASSLLDDNNEQF
TRBV29-1,SVDLGSGNTIY
TRBV7-2,ASSLGGAPEQY
TRBV6-5,ASSYSTEYEQY
TRBV6-5,ASSYSNSAGQGNSPLH
TRBV25-1,ASSDGVFGEKLF
TRBV29-1,SVELGGGTEAF
TRBV18,ASSPGQGNGGTEAF
TRBV15,ATSRALPGTEAF
TRBV20-1,SASGGQLNTEAF
TRBV20-1,SARLGPTNQPQH
TRBV4-1,ASSQDRGYYEQY
TRBV10-3,AISPGARGHNEQF
TRBV9,ASSFAGGKETQY
TRBV4-1,ASSQEPSGIGNEQY
TRBV7-9,ASSFTEYQETQY
TRBV7-2,ASSFSVSGADTQY
TRBV12-3/TRBV12-4,ASSFWETQY
TRBV7-7,ASSTGAGNTIY
TRBV27,ASSLALGSTDTQY
TRBV6-1,ASSLGADLNSPLH
TRBV7-9,ASNLAGAYEQY
TRBV20-1,SASRDEQY
TRBV4-1,ASSPGQGQTYEQY
TRBV5-1,ASSLAIETDTQY
TRBV28,ASSSNRGMSTDTQY
TRBV29-1,SVEDHGPGGYTEAF
TRBV14,ASSPFAGGSNEQF
TRBV6-1,ASSPGLKSNQPQH
TRBV12-3/TRBV12-4,ASSPLGLAGGIEQF
TRBV29-1,SVQSMTGGPRNLYNEQF
TRBV12-3/TRBV12-4,ASSLSTSGTGELF
TRBV15,ATSRDRTAIGNEQF